Shown below are 29 T cell receptor beta chains from a single sample sequenced in a study of T cell clonality in common variable immunodeficiency. TCRdb's copy holds only in-frame clones and misses some; the assay was immunoSEQ multiplex PCR. There are approximately 52,000 clones in the sample, none observed a single time. The sequenced material came from peripheral blood mononuclear cells. The receptor set was obtained from a person aged 18 to 69 in good health.

About this clone itself: The read terminates 3 residues before the CDR3 end, so the remaining end is supplied by the germline J gene. The chain is built from TRBV7-2 and TRBJ2-3; 8 bases map to TRBD1. This CDR3 spans 14 amino acids. CDR1 SGHTA and CDR2 FQGNSA come from the germline V gene. The DNA read from the CDR3 is TGTGCCAGCAGCGTGCAGGGGGCTTTTCAGCCG. The encoded protein is CASSVQGAFQP. The entire CDR3 is CASSVQGAFQPQYF. Together with reference TRBV7-2 and TRBJ2-3, the CDR3 gives the full variable domain: GAGVSQSPSNKVTEKGKDVELRCDPISGHTALYWYRQSLGQGLEFLIYFQGNSAPDKSGLPSDRFSAERTGGSVSTLTIQRTQQEDSAVYLCASSVQGAFQPQYFGPGTRLTVL.

This clone was detected ten times or more. The CDR3 region is CASSIVPGAGANVLTF. The part of the CDR3 DNA that was read is TGTGCCAGTAGTATAGTTCCAGGGGCCGGGGCCAACGTC. The chain has TRBV19 and TRBJ2-6, with D possibly being TRBD1 (6 bases). The read comes to an end 3 residues before the CDR3 does, leaving the germline J gene to fill in the end. Trimming left V 1 base short and J 4 bases short, with 11 bases between. Germline V gene data show CDR1 as LNHDA and CDR2 as SQIVND (reference sequence). CDR3 length equals 16 residues. The variable domain in full, completed from reference TRBV19 and TRBJ2-6, reads DGGITQSPKYLFRKEGQNVTLSCEQNLNHDAMYWYRQDPGQGLRLIYYSQIVNDFQKGDIAEGYSVSREKKESFPLTVTSAQKNPTAFYLCASSIVPGAGANVLTFGAGSRLTVL.

This clone was counted only a few times. From the germline J gene comes the end of the CDR3, since the read stops 3 residues before it. The chain is built from TRBV5-1 and TRBJ1-2, with TRBD1 matching over 8 bases. J lost 7 bases, V lost 6 bases, and 23 bases had no gene match. CDR1 and CDR2 (germline): SGHRS, YFSETQ. The CDR3 is 18 residues long. The part of the CDR3 DNA that was read is TGCGCCAGCACAGCCCTGACAGGGGTGAAGTCCAGGTTTCTTGGC. It yields the protein CASTALTGVKSRFLG. The full-length CDR3 reads as CASTALTGVKSRFLGYTF.

In its sample, this clone was seen many times. The sequence runs out 3 residues before the end of the CDR3; the remainder is reconstructed from the germline J gene. The chain combines TRBV7-9 with TRBJ2-5; unclear D gene. Trimming stripped 7 bases from V and 5 bases from J, with 8 bases between. CDR1 SEHNR and CDR2 FQNEAQ come from the germline V gene (reference sequence). CDR3 length: 11 amino acids. Partial CDR3 DNA: TGTGCCAGCAACATCAGGGAGACC. It is translated as CASNIRET. The complete CDR3 protein is CASNIRETQYF.

At least ten counts were recorded for this clone. The CDR3 end falls 3 residues outside the read, so it is completed with the germline J gene. The chain recombines TRBV5-6 with TRBJ2-1; possibly TRBD2 for D (6 bases). The V end lost 1 base, the J end lost 3 bases, and 8 bases lay between the germline ends. Germline CDR1 SGHDT, CDR2 YYEEEE. The length of the CDR3 is 14 residues. The CDR3 loop reads CASSLLANYNEQFF. The sequenced part of the CDR3 DNA is TGTGCCAGCAGCTTGCTAGCGAACTACAATGAG. Complete variable domain (other parts from reference TRBV5-6 and TRBJ2-1): DAGVTQSPTHLIKTRGQQVTLRCSPKSGHDTVSWYQQALGQGPQFIFQYYEEEERQRGNFPDRFSGHQFPNYSSELNVNALLLGDSALYLCASSLLANYNEQFFGPGTRLTVL.

At least ten counts were recorded for this clone. Sequencing ends 3 residues short of the CDR3 end; the germline J gene provides the rest. V is TRBV20-1 and J is TRBJ1-1; 9 nucleotides match TRBD1. This CDR3 region has 14 residues. Germline CDR1 reads DFQATT; CDR2 reads SNEGSKA (reference sequence). Unmatched junction bases numbered 2, after V lost 2 bases and J lost 1 base. CDR3 amino acids: CSARPGQGNTEAFF. The CDR3 DNA, read in part, is TGCAGTGCTAGACCGGGACAGGGGAACACTGAA.

This clone was detected many times. Read data end 3 residues before the CDR3 end; the end is taken from the germline J gene. The rearrangement joins TRBV13 to TRBJ2-1; 16 nucleotides line up with TRBD2. This CDR3 spans 22 amino acids. Germline V gene data show CDR1 as PRHDT and CDR2 as FYEKMQ (reference sequence). V lost 0 bases and J lost 6; bases outside the gene matches: 17. CDR3 DNA (partial): TGTGCCAGCAGCTTAGGACGGTCGTTTGGGACTAGCGGGAGGGCCAGAACCAATGAG. The encoded protein is CASSLGRSFGTSGRARTNE. In full, the CDR3 is CASSLGRSFGTSGRARTNEQFF.

This clone was seen ten or more times. The CDR3 extends 3 residues past the end of the read, so its final part is completed from the germline J gene. J is TRBJ2-3 and V is TRBV19; 9 bases agree with TRBD1. CDR1 and CDR2 from the germline V gene are LNHDA and SQIVND (reference sequence). This CDR3 is 16 amino acids long. V shed 6 bases and J 2 bases; nucleotides not matched to a gene: 9. CDR3 DNA (partial): TGTGCCAGTAGAGAAACAGGGGGCTATTACACAGATACG. It is translated as CASRETGGYYTDT. The entire CDR3 protein reads CASRETGGYYTDTQYF.

This clone was counted many times. The CDR3 end is not reached by the read, which stops 3 residues before it; the germline J gene fills it in. The chain joins TRBV11-3 to TRBJ2-7, with TRBD2 matching over 12 bases. This CDR3 contains 15 residues. The V segment lost 5 bases and the J segment 3 bases; nucleotides outside the gene matches: 5. Germline CDR1 reads SGHNT; CDR2 reads YENEEA. The part of the CDR3 DNA that was read is TGTGCCAGCAGCCGACTAGCGGGAGATCTCTACGAG. Translating gives CASSRLAGDLYE. The whole CDR3 region reads CASSRLAGDLYEQYF.

Turning to this clone: Sequencing ends 3 residues short of the CDR3 end; the germline J gene provides the rest. This chain links TRBV18 with TRBJ2-5; 8 bases are a match to TRBD2. Germline CDR1 and CDR2: KGHSH and LQKENI. This CDR3 has 14 amino acids. The ends lost 2 bases at V and 2 bases at J; junction bases unmatched: 1. This CDR3 reads CASSPVAGQETQYF. The DNA read from the CDR3 is TGTGCCAGCTCACCAGTAGCGGGGCAAGAGACC.

This clone was detected only a few times. From the germline J gene comes the end of the CDR3, since the read stops 3 residues before it. V and J are TRBV11-3 and TRBJ2-3; a possible D gene is TRBD2 (6 bases). The CDR3 runs to 14 residues. In germline, CDR1 is SGHNT, CDR2 YENEEA. Partial CDR3 DNA: TGTGCCAGCAGAAGAAGGGGCGGGGAAGAGACG. Translated, it gives CASRRRGGEET. The whole CDR3 sequence reads CASRRRGGEETQYF.

This clone was seen ten or more times. Read coverage stops 3 residues before the CDR3 terminus; the germline J gene supplies the remainder. The chain is built from TRBV29-1 and TRBJ2-1; D gene uncertain. Germline V gives CDR1 SQVTM, CDR2 ANQGSEA. CDR3 size: 13 residues. V lost 2 bases and J 4 bases, leaving 9 bases between the germline ends. CDR3 DNA (partial): TGCAGCGTTGAACCCGTCCGGTACAATGAG. It codes for CSVEPVRYNE. The entire CDR3 sequence reads CSVEPVRYNEQFF.

This clone was seen ten or more times. The read terminates 3 residues before the CDR3 end, so the remaining end is supplied by the germline J gene. The J gene is TRBJ2-7, the V gene TRBV30, with 9 nucleotides matching TRBD2. This CDR3 spans 14 amino acids. Germline CDR1 reads GTSNPN; CDR2 reads SVGIG (reference sequence). With 0 bases clipped from V and 5 bases from J, the junction kept 5 bases outside the gene matches. The CDR3 bases that were read are TGTGCCTGGAGTGTTGGCGGGAGGGCCCACGAG. The encoded protein is CAWSVGGRAHE. The full CDR3 protein reads CAWSVGGRAHEQYF.

This clone occurred many times. The read halts 3 residues ahead of the CDR3 end, with the missing end drawn from the germline J gene. This chain joins TRBV19 and TRBJ2-4; tentative D call: TRBD1 (5 bases). This CDR3 contains 11 residues. Germline V gene data show CDR1 as LNHDA and CDR2 as SQIVND (reference sequence). The V gene lost 4 bases and the J gene lost 7 bases, with 5 bases spanning the gap. CDR3 DNA (partial): TGTGCCAGTAGTACAGGGAACATT. This sequence encodes CASSTGNI. Given in full, the CDR3 is CASSTGNIQYF. Supplemented by reference TRBV19 and TRBJ2-4, the full variable domain reads DGGITQSPKYLFRKEGQNVTLSCEQNLNHDAMYWYRQDPGQGLRLIYYSQIVNDFQKGDIAEGYSVSREKKESFPLTVTSAQKNPTAFYLCASSTGNIQYFGAGTRLSVL.

This clone was observed many times. At one end, the junction sequence differs from germline, possibly due to a read error. The read ends 3 residues before the CDR3 terminus; that terminus is restored from the germline J gene. The chain couples TRBV4-2 to TRBJ2-2; D not certain. The CDR3 is 14 residues long. Germline V gene lookup returns CDR1 LGHNA and CDR2 YNFKEQ. The sequenced CDR3 bases are TGCGCCAGCGAGGCGGTCCCGAACACCGGGGAG. Encoded protein: CASEAVPNTGE. The entire CDR3 protein is CASEAVPNTGELFF.

This clone was recorded at least ten times. CDR3 sequence reads: CASSLGGMDTQYF. The part of the CDR3 DNA that was read is TGTGCCAGCAGCTTAGGGGGCATGGATACG. The V gene is TRBV7-3, the J gene TRBJ2-3; tentative D call: TRBD1 (6 bases). Coverage ceases 3 residues before the CDR3 finishes, and the germline J gene fills in the end. V gave up 2 bases and J gave up 6 bases, with 9 bases separating them. CDR1 is SGHTA, CDR2 FQGTGA, per germline. The CDR3 has 13 amino acids.

This clone was seen at least ten times. The read terminates 3 residues before the CDR3 end, so the remaining end is supplied by the germline J gene. Other DNA variants within this sample encode the same CDR3. The V and J genes are TRBV2 and TRBJ1-2, with D unclear. This CDR3 has 12 residues. Germline values: CDR1 SNHLY, CDR2 FYNNEI. CDR3 DNA, as far as it was read: TGTGCCAGCAGCTCCGGACTCGAGGGC. It yields the protein CASSSGLEG. The full CDR3 protein is CASSSGLEGYTF.

This clone was picked up a small number of times. A much larger clone lies a single base off, so this may be a read error. The read stops 3 residues short of the end of the CDR3; the missing end is completed from the germline J gene. This rearrangement joins TRBV6-1 to TRBJ1-6; D gene unclear. V lost 3 bases to trimming and J lost 10 bases, with 13 bases between them. CDR1 is MNHNS, CDR2 SASEGT, per germline. This CDR3 comprises 14 residues. CDR3 protein: CASSESRPKSPLHF. The CDR3 DNA, read in part, is TGTGCCAGCAGTGAGTCTAGACCAAAATCACCC.

This clone was observed at least ten times. The CDR3 is cut off 3 residues early in the read; its end comes from the germline J gene. This chain uses TRBV20-1 with TRBJ2-3, with 8 positions matching TRBD2. V lost 4 bases to trimming and J lost 0 bases; unmatched junction nucleotides: 3. This CDR3 has 14 amino acids. CDR1 is DFQATT and CDR2 is SNEGSKA in the germline V gene (reference sequence). The CDR3 spells CSANLAGSTDTQYF. The CDR3 DNA, read in part, is TGCAGTGCTAATCTAGCGGGTAGCACAGATACG.

This clone was counted only a few times. This sample also contains other DNA sequences that code for the same CDR3. The sequenced CDR3 bases are TGTGCCAGCAGCTCGACTGTTTGGGGGGGCTCTGGAAACACC. Its translation is CASSSTVWGGSGNT. The CDR3 in its entirety is CASSSTVWGGSGNTIYF. This chain joins TRBV13 and TRBJ1-3; a possible D gene is TRBD1 (5 bases). The observed sequence ends 3 residues before the CDR3 terminus, with the missing tail filled in from the germline J gene. Trimming shortened V by 4 bases and J by 0 bases, and 16 bases separated the two germline ends. CDR1 PRHDT and CDR2 FYEKMQ come from the germline V gene (reference sequence). The CDR3 is 17 amino acids.

There are a few counts of this clone. The read comes to an end 3 residues before the CDR3 does, leaving the germline J gene to fill in the end. V gene TRBV19 combines with J gene TRBJ1-2, with a weak D call TRBD1 (6 bases). The CDR3 loop spans 16 amino acids. The germline CDR1 and CDR2 sequences are LNHDA and SQIVND (reference sequence). The chain's CDR3 is CASSIDRGASYNDYTF. The sequenced part of the CDR3 DNA is TGTGCCAGTAGTATAGATCGGGGGGCATCCTACAATGAC.

Of note for this clone: Read coverage stops 3 residues before the CDR3 terminus; the germline J gene supplies the remainder. The genes are TRBV2 and TRBJ1-2; 9 bases map to TRBD1. The V and J ends lost 3 bases and 7 bases, in that order; junction bases with no gene match: 6. This CDR3 has 14 amino acids. CDR1 and CDR2 from the germline V gene are SNHLY and FYNNEI. CDR3 in amino acids: CASSDRDREFGYTF. The covered CDR3 bases are TGTGCCAGCAGTGACCGGGACAGGGAGTTTGGC.

This clone was observed many times. The CDR3 protein is CASSPDRVGADTQYF. CDR3 bases read: TGTGCCAGCTCACCCGACAGGGTTGGAGCAGATACG. This sequence joins TRBV18 and TRBJ2-3, with TRBD1 identical over 7 bases. The read terminates 3 residues before the CDR3 end, so the remaining end is supplied by the germline J gene. Germline CDR1 is KGHSH and CDR2 is LQKENI. J lost 4 bases, V lost 3 bases, and 7 bases had no gene match. The CDR3 consists of 15 residues.

This clone has at least ten counts. The read ends 3 residues early relative to the CDR3; the germline J gene fills the gap. The J gene is TRBJ2-3, the V gene TRBV20-1; 13 nucleotides line up with TRBD2. CDR3 length: 15 residues. Trimming removed 6 bases from V and 2 bases from J; junction bases left unmatched: 5. In germline, CDR1 is DFQATT, CDR2 SNEGSKA (reference sequence). The CDR3 loop is CSASLAGGYTDTQYF. The DNA read from the CDR3 is TGCAGTGCATCACTAGCGGGAGGGTACACAGATACG.

In its sample, this clone was seen a few times. The CDR3 is cut off 3 residues early in the read; its end comes from the germline J gene. V gene TRBV19 combines with J gene TRBJ1-2; D gene unclear. Germline CDR1 LNHDA, CDR2 SQIVND (reference sequence). The CDR3 totals 15 residues. The CDR3 reads CASSLIAGMADTYTF. CDR3 bases read: TGTGCCAGTAGTCTAATAGCGGGAATGGCGGATACC.

This clone occurred many times. The CDR3 end is not reached by the read, which stops 3 residues before it; the germline J gene fills it in. The chain employs TRBV19 and TRBJ1-2, with 8 bases lining up with TRBD1. V was pared by 0 bases and J by 4 bases, with 4 bases of the junction left unmatched. Germline values: CDR1 LNHDA, CDR2 SQIVND (reference sequence). This CDR3 is built from 15 residues. The CDR3 reads CASSIDRGPSYGYTF. Incomplete CDR3 DNA: TGTGCCAGTAGTATAGACAGGGGGCCTAGCTATGGC.

For this clone: Germline is not matched at one junction end, which may reflect a read error. The read ends 3 residues shy of where the CDR3 ends; the end is completed using the germline J gene. The gene calls are TRBV6-1 and TRBJ1-1, with 7 bases fitting TRBD1. Germline-derived CDR1 and CDR2 are MNHNS and SASEGT. The length of the CDR3 is 15 residues. Partial CDR3 DNA: TGTGCCTGCAGTGAAGCGCCAGGGGGGAGGACTGAA. Translation: CACSEAPGGRTE. The whole CDR3 protein is CACSEAPGGRTEAFF.

This clone was seen a handful of times. The sequence runs out 3 residues before the end of the CDR3; the remainder is reconstructed from the germline J gene. V gene TRBV5-1 combines with J gene TRBJ2-5; TRBD1 might be the D (6 bases). CDR3 size: 15 residues. Germline assignment: CDR1 SGHRS and CDR2 YFSETQ. V was cut by 1 base and J by 3 bases, with 13 bases left in between. CDR3 bases read: TGCGCCAGCAGCTTGCAGGGGTTTGGGGAAGAGACC. Translating gives CASSLQGFGEET. The whole CDR3 reads CASSLQGFGEETQYF.

As to this clone: From the germline J gene comes the end of the CDR3, since the read stops 3 residues before it. The chain links TRBV7-2 to TRBJ2-7, with 10 bases aligning to TRBD2. The CDR3 totals 14 residues. V dropped 3 bases and J dropped 3; count of bases not matched to a gene: 2. Per germline, CDR1 SGHTA and CDR2 FQGNSA. The CDR3 is CASSLGLAIYEQYF. Partial CDR3 DNA: TGTGCCAGCAGCTTGGGACTAGCGATCTACGAG.